This T cell receptor beta chain was found in a study of cytomegalovirus exposure and HLA in healthy donors. Study-level points and caveats: When a later analysis compared HLA-associated TCR beta chains with equally common others, the HLA-associated chains turned out to be more clonally expanded and to have lower generation probabilities.

This clone was counted a few times. No antigen is known for it. 60 Vbeta and 13 Jbeta primers were used in PCR. Per the original data handling: Later, some 79 million unique TCR beta chains were counted in an analysis, and some 11 million of them were shared. Clones were read by immunoSEQ multiplex PCR, and TCRdb kept only the in-frame ones, dropping some. V and J calls and clone size are given by that table; D and trimming were obtained from the DNA. The data contain 100,000 to 150,000 clones, around 82% of them singletons. Germline V gene sequence: CDR1 SGHAT, CDR2 FQNNGV. Trimming took off 3 bases at V and 7 bases at J, with 12 bases between the two ends. This CDR3 has 13 residues.

Specimen: PBMCs. The origin of this receptor is a female donor in good health and CMV-seronegative. This chain links TRBV11-2 with TRBJ1-1; D is unresolved. In DNA form, the CDR3 reads TGTGCCAGCAGCTTCGGGCGAGGGAATGAAGCTTTCTTT. It encodes CASSFGRGNEAFF.